This T cell receptor beta chain derives from a study of blood T cell repertoires in COVID-19 (dated by TCRdb to about 2020). Regarding the study in general: Samples from collaborators originated in the United States, Italy and Spain and spanned both the acute and convalescent phases of COVID-19. Samples came from the ongoing ImmuneRACE study (first 160 participants) plus 1,254 subjects from 6 global collaborators. The prospective study material was composed of cDNA or gDNA derived from T cells, B-cell-depleted T cells, or PBMCs. The repertoires were made available in a free public database intended to serve as a resource for research on the immune response to SARS-CoV-2. HLA class I and class II types, where available, came from metadata supplied by the sample provider rather than from assay-based typing. The dataset comprised deeply sampled blood TCRbeta repertoires from subjects exposed to, actively infected with, or recovered from COVID-19. Nearly every sample came with metadata listing a de-identified subject ID, COVID-19 status, age in years and sex.

The immunoSEQ Assay, a bias-controlled multiplex PCR, was used to amplify TCRbeta CDR3 regions from genomic DNA. The paper's data handling went like this. The number of nucleated cells in each sample was estimated from the amplification of reference gene primers within the assay. Sequence reads were collapsed and filtered to measure the absolute abundance of every unique TCRbeta CDR3 rearrangement. For each sample, productive Simpson clonality was calculated as the square root of Simpson's diversity index over productive rearrangements. The clones in this table, taken by TCRdb from immuneACCESS, are in-frame only. Not every clone is retained; where verified, under half of the shortfall comes from an unresolved V gene, and the cause of the rest is unknown. The V and J calls and clone size come from that table; D and trimming were worked out from the DNA. For this sample there are under 250,000 clones; 88% appear just once. The ten largest make up about 4% of the sample.

In the germline V gene, CDR1 corresponds to SGDLS and CDR2 to YYNGEE. V ends up 3 bases short and J 4 bases short, with an unmatched junction base count of 6. Reading from cysteine to phenylalanine, the CDR3 counts 15 amino acids. The only DNA kept is the CDR3, 45 bases in frame from the first base. Points on this clone: This clone's antigen is unknown. One base away there is no much larger clone; base qualities are not given.

Points the paper makes about the study in general: The amount of clinical and demographic metadata varied by source and participant and was provided uncurated.

In the prospective study, participants were 18 to 89 years old, resided in 20 to 30 geographic areas of the United States, and were enrolled through a virtual design. In the prospective study, participants were assigned to cohorts based on the clinical history participants reported in a screening survey and a study questionnaire. Exposed participants had been in contact, within 2 weeks of entering the study, with a person who had a PCR-confirmed or clinician-diagnosed case of COVID-19. In the prospective study, whole blood, serum and a nasopharyngeal or oropharyngeal swab were collected from each participant by mobile phlebotomists. Prospective study participants could optionally give additional blood draws and questionnaires over an approximately 2-month period. Prospective study blood samples were shipped either frozen or at room temperature before DNA extraction.

The sequence came from a woman in her twenties or thirties who had been exposed to COVID-19. This chain is built from TRBV9 and TRBJ2-5; 10 bases in the middle match TRBD2. Sequenced: PBMCs or T cells enriched from blood (not recorded which). DNA sequence: TGTGCCAGCAGCGCTAGCGGGAGTTCCCCAGAGACCCAGTACTTC. It specifies CASSASGSSPETQYF.